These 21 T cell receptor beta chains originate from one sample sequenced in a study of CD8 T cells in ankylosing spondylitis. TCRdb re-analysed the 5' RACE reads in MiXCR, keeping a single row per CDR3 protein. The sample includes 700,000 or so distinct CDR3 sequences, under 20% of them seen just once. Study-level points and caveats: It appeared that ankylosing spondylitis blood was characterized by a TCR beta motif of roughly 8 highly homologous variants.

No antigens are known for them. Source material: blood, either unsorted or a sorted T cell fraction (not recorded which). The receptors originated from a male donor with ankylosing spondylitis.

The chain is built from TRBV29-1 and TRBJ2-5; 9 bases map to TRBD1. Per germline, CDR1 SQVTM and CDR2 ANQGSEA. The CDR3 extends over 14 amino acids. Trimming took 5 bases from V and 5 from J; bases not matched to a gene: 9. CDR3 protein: CSVRTGDSGETQYF. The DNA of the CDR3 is TGCAGCGTTCGGACAGGGGACTCCGGGGAGACCCAGTACTTC.

CDR3: CASSLTGDVSPLHF. The CDR3 bases are TGTGCCAGTTCCCTTACAGGGGATGTTTCACCCCTCCACTTT. V gene TRBV19 combines with J gene TRBJ1-6, with 7 bases identical to TRBD1. The CDR3 consists of 14 residues. Germline loops: CDR1 LNHDA, CDR2 SQIVND (reference sequence). J gave up 9 bases and V 8 bases, and 10 bases lay outside the gene matches.

As DNA, the CDR3 is TGTGCCAGCAGCGTATGGGCAAATGGGGACACTGAAGCTTTCTTT. Amino acid sequence: CASSVWANGDTEAFF. The chain links TRBV9 to TRBJ1-1, with D hard to call. Germline V gene data show CDR1 as SGDLS and CDR2 as YYNGEE. The CDR3 has 15 amino acids. Trimming stripped 1 base from V and 3 bases from J, with 13 bases between.

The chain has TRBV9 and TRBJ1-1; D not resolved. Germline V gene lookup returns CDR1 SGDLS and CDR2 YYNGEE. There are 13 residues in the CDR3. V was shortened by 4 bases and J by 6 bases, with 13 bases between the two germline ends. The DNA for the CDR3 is TGTGCCAGCAGCCCCCGGGAGGGCGCTGAAGCTTTCTTT. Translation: CASSPREGAEAFF.

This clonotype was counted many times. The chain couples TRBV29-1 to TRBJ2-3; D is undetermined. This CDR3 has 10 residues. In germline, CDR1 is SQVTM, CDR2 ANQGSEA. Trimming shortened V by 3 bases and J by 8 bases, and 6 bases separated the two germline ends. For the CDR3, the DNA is TGCAGCGTTGATCTGGGTACGCAGTATTTT. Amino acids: CSVDLGTQYF.

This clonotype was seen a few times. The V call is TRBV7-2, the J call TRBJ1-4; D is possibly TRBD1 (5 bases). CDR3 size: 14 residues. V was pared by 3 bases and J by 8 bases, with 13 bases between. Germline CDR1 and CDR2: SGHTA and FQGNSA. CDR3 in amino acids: CASSFGQGEEKLFF. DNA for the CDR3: TGTGCCAGCAGCTTTGGTCAGGGCGAAGAAAAACTGTTTTTT. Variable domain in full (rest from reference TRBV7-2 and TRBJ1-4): GAGVSQSPSNKVTEKGKDVELRCDPISGHTALYWYRQSLGQGLEFLIYFQGNSAPDKSGLPSDRFSAERTGGSVSTLTIQRTQQEDSAVYLCASSFGQGEEKLFFGSGTQLSVL.

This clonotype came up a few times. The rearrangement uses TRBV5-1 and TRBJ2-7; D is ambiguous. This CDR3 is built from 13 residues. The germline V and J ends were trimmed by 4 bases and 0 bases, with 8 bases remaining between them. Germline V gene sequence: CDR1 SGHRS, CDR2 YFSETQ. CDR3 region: CASSLLNSYEQYF. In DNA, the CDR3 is TGCGCCAGCAGCCTCCTAAACTCCTACGAGCAGTACTTC.

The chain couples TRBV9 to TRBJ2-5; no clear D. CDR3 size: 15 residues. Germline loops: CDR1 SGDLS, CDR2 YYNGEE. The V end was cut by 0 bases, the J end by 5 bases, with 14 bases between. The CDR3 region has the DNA TGTGCCAGCAGCGTAGGGGCAATGGCGCAGGAGACCCAGTACTTC. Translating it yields CASSVGAMAQETQYF.

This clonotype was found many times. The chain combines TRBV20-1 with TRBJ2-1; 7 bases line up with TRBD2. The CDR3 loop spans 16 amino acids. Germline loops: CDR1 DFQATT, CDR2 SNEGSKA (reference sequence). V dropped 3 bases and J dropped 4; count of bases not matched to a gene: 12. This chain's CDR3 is CSARTLGLDGYNEQFF. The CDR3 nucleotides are TGCAGTGCTAGGACCCTCGGACTAGATGGGTACAATGAGCAGTTCTTC.

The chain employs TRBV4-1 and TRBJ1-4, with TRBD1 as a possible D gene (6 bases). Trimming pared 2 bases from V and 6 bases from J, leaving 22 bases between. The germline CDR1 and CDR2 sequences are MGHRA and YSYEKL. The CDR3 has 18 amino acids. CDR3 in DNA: TGCGCCAGCAGCCAAACCATCCCCCCACAGGGATGGGATGAAAAACTGTTTTTT. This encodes CASSQTIPPQGWDEKLFF.

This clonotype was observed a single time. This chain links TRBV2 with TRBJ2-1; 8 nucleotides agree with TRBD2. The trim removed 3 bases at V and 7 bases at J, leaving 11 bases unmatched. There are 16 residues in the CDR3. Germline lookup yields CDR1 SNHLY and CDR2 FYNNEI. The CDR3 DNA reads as TGTGCCAGCAGTGAGGGGGTAGCGGGAATTGGGAATGAGCAGTTCTTC. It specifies CASSEGVAGIGNEQFF.

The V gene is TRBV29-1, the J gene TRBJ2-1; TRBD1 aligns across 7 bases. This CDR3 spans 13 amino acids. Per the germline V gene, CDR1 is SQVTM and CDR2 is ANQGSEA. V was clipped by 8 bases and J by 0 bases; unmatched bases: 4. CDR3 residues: CSQGVSSYNEQFF. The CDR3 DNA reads TGCAGCCAGGGGGTGAGCTCCTACAATGAGCAGTTCTTC.

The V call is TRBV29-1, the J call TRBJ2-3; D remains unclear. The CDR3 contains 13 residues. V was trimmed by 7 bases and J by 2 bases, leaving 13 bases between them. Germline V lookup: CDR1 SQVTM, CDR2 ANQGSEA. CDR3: CSADPPYTDTQYF. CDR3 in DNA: TGCAGCGCTGACCCCCCGTACACAGATACGCAGTATTTT.

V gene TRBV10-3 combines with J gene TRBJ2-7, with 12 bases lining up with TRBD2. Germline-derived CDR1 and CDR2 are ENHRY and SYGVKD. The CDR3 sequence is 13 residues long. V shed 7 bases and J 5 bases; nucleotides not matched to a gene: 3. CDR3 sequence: CAIMLAGGNEQYF. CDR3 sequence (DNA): TGTGCCATCATGCTAGCGGGAGGGAACGAGCAGTACTTC.

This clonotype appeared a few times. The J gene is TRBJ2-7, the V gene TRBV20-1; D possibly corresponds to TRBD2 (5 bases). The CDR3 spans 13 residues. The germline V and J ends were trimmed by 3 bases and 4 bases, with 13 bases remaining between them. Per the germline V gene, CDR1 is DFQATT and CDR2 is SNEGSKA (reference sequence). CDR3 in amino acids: CSASRGGAYEQYF. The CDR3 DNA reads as TGCAGTGCTAGCCGCGGAGGAGCTTACGAGCAGTACTTC.

This chain's CDR3 is CASSLLGPNSPLHF. Written as DNA, the CDR3 is TGTGCCAGCAGCTTATTGGGCCCAAATTCACCCCTCCACTTT. The J gene is TRBJ1-6, the V gene TRBV7-3; D remains unclear. The CDR3 is made up of 14 amino acids. V was cut by 2 bases and J by 7 bases, with 9 bases left in between. Germline V gene data show CDR1 as SGHTA and CDR2 as FQGTGA.

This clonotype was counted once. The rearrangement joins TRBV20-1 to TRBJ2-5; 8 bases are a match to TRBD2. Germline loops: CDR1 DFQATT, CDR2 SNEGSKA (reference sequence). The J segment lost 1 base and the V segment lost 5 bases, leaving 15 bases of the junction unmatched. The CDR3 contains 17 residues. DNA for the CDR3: TGCAGTGCTGGCCCTACGGGGGCTAGCGGGCTCCAAGAGACCCAGTACTTC. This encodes CSAGPTGASGLQETQYF.

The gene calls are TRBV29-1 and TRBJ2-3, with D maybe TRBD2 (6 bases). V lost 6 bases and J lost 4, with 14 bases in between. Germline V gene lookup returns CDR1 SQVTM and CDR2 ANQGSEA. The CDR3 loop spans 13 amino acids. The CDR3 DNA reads TGCAGCGTACCGGGAGTCCCGCCAGATACGCAGTATTTT. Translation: CSVPGVPPDTQYF.

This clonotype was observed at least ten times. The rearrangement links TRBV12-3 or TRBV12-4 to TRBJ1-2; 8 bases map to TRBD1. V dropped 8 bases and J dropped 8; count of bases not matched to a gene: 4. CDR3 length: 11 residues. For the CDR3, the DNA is TGTGCCAGCGGACAGGGTTACGGCTACACCTTC. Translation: CASGQGYGYTF.

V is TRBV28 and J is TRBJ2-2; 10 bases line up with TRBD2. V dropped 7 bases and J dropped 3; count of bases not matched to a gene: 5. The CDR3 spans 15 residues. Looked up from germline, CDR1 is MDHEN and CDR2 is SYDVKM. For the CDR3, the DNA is TGTGCCAGCACGGGGAGCGGGAGGGACACCGGGGAGCTGTTTTTT. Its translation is CASTGSGRDTGELFF.

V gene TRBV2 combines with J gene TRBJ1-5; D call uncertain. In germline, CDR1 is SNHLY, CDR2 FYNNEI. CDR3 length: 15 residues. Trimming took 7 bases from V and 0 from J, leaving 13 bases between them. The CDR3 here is CASNGIPYSNQPQHF. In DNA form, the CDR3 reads TGTGCCAGCAACGGGATTCCATATAGCAATCAGCCCCAGCATTTT.